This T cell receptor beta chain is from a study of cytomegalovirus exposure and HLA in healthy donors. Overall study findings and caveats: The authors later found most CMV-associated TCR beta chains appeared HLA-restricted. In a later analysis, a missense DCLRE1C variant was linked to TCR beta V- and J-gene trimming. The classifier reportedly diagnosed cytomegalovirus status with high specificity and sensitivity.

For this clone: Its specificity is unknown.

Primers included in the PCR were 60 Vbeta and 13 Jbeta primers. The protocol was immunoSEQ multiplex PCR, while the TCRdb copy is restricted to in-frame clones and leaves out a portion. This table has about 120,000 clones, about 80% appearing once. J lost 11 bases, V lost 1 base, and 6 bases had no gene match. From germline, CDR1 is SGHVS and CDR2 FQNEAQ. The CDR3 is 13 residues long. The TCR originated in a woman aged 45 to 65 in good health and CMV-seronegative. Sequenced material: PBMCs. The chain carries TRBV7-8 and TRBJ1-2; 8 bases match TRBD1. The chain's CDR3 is CASSLDDRGSYTF. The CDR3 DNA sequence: TGTGCCAGCAGCTTAGATGACAGGGGAAGTTACACCTTC. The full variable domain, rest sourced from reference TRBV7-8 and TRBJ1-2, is GAGVSQSPRYKVAKRGQDVALRCDPISGHVSLFWYQQALGQGPEFLTYFQNEAQLDKSGLPSDRFFAERPEGSVSTLKIQRTQQEDSAVYLCASSLDDRGSYTFGSGTRLTVV.